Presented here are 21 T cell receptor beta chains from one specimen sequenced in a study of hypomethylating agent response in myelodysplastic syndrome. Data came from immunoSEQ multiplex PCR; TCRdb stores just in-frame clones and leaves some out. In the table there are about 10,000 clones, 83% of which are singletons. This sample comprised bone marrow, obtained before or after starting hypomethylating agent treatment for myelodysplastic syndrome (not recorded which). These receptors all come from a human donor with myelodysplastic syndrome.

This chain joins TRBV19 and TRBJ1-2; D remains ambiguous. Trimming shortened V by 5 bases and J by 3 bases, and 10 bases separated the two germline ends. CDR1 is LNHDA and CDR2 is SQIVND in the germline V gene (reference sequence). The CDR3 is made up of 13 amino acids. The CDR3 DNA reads TGTGCCAGTAGTCTGGAGGTAGACTATGGCTACACCTTC. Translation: CASSLEVDYGYTF.

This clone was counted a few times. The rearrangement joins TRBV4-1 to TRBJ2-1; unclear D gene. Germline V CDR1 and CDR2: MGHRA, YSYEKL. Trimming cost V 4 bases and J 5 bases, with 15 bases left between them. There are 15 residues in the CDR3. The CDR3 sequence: CASSLFVGGHNEQFF. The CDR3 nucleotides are TGCGCCAGCAGCCTTTTCGTAGGCGGCCACAATGAGCAGTTCTTC.

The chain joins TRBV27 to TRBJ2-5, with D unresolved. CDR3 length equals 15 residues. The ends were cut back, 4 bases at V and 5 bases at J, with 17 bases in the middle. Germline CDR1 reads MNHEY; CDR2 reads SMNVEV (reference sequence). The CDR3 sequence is CASSSPPFVLETQYF. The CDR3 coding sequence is TGTGCCAGCAGTTCTCCCCCCTTTGTTTTGGAGACCCAGTACTTC.

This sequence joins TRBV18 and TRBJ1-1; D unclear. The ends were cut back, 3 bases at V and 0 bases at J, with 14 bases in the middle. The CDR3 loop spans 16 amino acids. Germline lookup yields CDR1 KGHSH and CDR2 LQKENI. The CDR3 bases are TGTGCCAGCTCACCCCAGAGCACTCGTATGAACACTGAAGCTTTCTTT. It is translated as CASSPQSTRMNTEAFF. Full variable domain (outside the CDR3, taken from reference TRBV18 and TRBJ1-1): NAGVMQNPRHLVRRRGQEARLRCSPMKGHSHVYWYRQLPEEGLKFMVYLQKENIIDESGMPKERFSAEFPKEGPSILRIQQVVRGDSAAYFCASSPQSTRMNTEAFFGQGTRLTVV.

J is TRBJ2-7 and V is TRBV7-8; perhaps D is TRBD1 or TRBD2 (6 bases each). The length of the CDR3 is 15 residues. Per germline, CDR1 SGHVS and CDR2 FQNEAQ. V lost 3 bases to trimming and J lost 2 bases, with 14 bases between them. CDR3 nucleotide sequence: TGTGCCAGCAGCTTTTTTTTGGAGGGGGCCTACGAGCAGTACTTC. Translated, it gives CASSFFLEGAYEQYF.

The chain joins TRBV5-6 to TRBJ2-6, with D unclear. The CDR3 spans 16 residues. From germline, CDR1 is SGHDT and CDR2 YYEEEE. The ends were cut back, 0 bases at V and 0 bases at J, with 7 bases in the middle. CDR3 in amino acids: CASSLERSSGANVLTF. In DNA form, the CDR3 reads TGTGCCAGCAGCTTGGAACGCAGCTCTGGGGCCAACGTCCTGACTTTC.

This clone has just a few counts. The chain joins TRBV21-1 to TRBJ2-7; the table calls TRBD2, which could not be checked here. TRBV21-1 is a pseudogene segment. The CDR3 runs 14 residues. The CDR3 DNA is TGTGCCAGCAGGTCTAGCCAGGTCTCCTACGAGCAGTACTTC. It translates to CASRSSQVSYEQYF.

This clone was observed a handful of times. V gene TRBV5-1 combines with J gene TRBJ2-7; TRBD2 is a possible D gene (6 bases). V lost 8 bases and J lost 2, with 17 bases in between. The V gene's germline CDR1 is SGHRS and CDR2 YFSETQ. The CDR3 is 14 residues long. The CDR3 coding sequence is TGCGCCAGTACGAAGGACGGGAGAGCCTACGAGCAGTACTTC. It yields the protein CASTKDGRAYEQYF.

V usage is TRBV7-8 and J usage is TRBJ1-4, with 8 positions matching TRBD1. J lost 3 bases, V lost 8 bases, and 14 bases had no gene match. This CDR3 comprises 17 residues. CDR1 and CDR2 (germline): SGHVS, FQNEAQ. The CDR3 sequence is CASHRRGQGASNEKLFF. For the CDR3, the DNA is TGTGCCAGCCATCGTAGGGGGCAGGGGGCGTCTAATGAAAAACTGTTTTTT.

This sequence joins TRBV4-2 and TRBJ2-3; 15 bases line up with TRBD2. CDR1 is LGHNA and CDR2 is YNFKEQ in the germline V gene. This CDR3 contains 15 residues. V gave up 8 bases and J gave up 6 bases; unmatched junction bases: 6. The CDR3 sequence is CASAGLAGGSDTQYF. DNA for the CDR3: TGTGCCAGCGCCGGACTAGCGGGAGGGTCTGATACGCAGTATTTT.

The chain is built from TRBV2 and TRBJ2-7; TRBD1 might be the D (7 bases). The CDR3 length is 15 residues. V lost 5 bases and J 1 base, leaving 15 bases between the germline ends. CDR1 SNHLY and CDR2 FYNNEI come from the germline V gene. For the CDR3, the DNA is TGTGCCAGCAGTTTCGGCCAGGGGGGTTCCTACGAGCAGTACTTC. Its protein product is CASSFGQGGSYEQYF.

As DNA, the CDR3 is TGCGCCAGCAGCTTACAACCCACGGGAAACACCATATATTTT. Translation: CASSLQPTGNTIYF. The chain combines TRBV5-1 with TRBJ1-3, with D unclear. CDR1 is SGHRS and CDR2 is YFSETQ in the germline V gene. V dropped 2 bases and J dropped 4 bases, with 10 bases sitting between them. The CDR3 contains 14 residues.

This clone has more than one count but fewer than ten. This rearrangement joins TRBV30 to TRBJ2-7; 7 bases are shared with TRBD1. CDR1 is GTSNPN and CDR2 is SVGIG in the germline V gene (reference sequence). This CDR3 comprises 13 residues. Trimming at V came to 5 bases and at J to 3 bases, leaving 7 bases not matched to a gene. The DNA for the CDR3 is TGTGCCTGGGATCAGGGACAGCTCTACGAGCAGTACTTC. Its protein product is CAWDQGQLYEQYF. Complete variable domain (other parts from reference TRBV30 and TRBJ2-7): SQTIHQWPATLVQPVGSPLSLECTVEGTSNPNLYWYRQAAGRGLQLLFYSVGIGQISSEVPQNLSASRPQDRQFILSSKKLLLSDSGFYLCAWDQGQLYEQYFGPGTRLTVT.

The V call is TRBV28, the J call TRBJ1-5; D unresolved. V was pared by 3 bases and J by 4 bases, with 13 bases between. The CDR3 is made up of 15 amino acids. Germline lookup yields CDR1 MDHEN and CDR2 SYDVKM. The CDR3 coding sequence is TGTGCCAGCAGTTTTGCCTCTGGACGGAATCAGCCCCAGCATTTT. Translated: CASSFASGRNQPQHF.

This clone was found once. The CDR3 loop is CASSYAGAGYIQYF. CDR3 DNA: TGTGCCAGCAGTTACGCGGGGGCAGGATACATTCAGTACTTC. This chain uses TRBV6-5 with TRBJ2-4; weak D call: TRBD2 (7 bases). The germline V gene has CDR1 MNHEY and CDR2 SVGAGI. This CDR3 contains 14 residues. V was cut by 2 bases and J by 8 bases, with 13 bases left in between.

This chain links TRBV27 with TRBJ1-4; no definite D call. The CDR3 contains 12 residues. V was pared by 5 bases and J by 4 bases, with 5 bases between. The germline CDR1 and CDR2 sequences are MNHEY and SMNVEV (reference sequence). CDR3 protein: CASSAINEKLFF. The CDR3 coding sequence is TGTGCCAGCAGTGCCATTAATGAAAAACTGTTTTTT.

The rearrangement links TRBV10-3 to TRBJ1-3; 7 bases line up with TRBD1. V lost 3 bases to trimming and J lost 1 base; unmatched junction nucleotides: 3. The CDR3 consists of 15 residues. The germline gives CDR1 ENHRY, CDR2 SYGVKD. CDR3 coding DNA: TGTGCCATCAGTGATTCGACAGGGTCTGGAAACACCATATATTTT. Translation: CAISDSTGSGNTIYF.

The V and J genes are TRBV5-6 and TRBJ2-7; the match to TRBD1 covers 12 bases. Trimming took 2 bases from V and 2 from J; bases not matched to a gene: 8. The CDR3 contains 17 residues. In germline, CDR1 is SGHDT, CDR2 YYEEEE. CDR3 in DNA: TGTGCCAGCAGCTTCCGGGACAGGGGGCAGTCCGCCTACGAGCAGTACTTC. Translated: CASSFRDRGQSAYEQYF.

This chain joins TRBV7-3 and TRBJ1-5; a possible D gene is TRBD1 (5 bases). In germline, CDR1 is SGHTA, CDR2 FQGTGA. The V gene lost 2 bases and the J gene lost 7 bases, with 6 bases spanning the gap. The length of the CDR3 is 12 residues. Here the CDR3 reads CASSLPGQPQHF. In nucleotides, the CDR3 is TGTGCCAGCAGCTTACCAGGGCAGCCCCAGCATTTT.

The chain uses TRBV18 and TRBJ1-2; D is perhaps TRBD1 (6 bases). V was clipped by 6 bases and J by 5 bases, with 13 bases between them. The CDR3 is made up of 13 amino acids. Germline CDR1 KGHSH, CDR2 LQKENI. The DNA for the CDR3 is TGTGCCAGCTCGGCGACAGGCCTTTATGGCTACACCTTC. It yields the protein CASSATGLYGYTF.

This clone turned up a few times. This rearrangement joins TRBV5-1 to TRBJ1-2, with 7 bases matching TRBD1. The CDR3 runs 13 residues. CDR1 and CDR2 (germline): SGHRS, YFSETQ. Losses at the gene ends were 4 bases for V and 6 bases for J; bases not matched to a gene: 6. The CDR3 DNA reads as TGCGCCAGCAGCCGCCGACAGGGAGATGGCTACACCTTC. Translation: CASSRRQGDGYTF.